These T cell receptor beta chains were read from a single sample in a study of blood T cell repertoires in COVID-19. Repertoires were generated with immunoSEQ multiplex PCR, while TCRdb's copy carries only in-frame clones and drops some. Counted here are approximately 210,000 clones, 81% occurring once; the ten biggest clones make up more than 8.5%. The sequenced material came from PBMCs or T cells enriched from blood (not recorded which). These receptor sequences come from a woman in her 50s with acute COVID-19. CDR3s include the opening cysteine and the closing phenylalanine or tryptophan. Fields, in order: V gene, J gene, clone size, CDR3 length, D gene, CDR3 protein, CDR3 DNA. A D gene is named only where the DNA matches it firmly. Only some rows state a clone size, as once, few, many or a class for expanded clones.

v_call: TRBV30
j_call: TRBJ1-5
clone_size: .
cdr3_length: 15
d_call: .
cdr3_aa: CAWSERHSSNQPQHF
cdr3_nt: TGTGCCTGGAGTGAACGCCACAGTAGCAATCAGCCCCAGCATTTT

v_call: TRBV29-1
j_call: TRBJ2-7
clone_size: .
cdr3_length: 15
d_call: TRBD1
cdr3_aa: CSVLGQTLSSYEQYF
cdr3_nt: TGCAGCGTGTTGGGACAGACCCTTTCCTCCTACGAGCAGTACTTC

v_call: TRBV6-6
j_call: TRBJ1-6
clone_size: .
cdr3_length: 16
d_call: TRBD1
cdr3_aa: CASRGTGSSYNSPLHF
cdr3_nt: TGTGCCAGCAGAGGGACAGGGAGCTCCTATAATTCACCCCTCCACTTT

v_call: TRBV21-1
j_call: TRBJ1-5
clone_size: once
cdr3_length: 16
d_call: .
cdr3_aa: CASSKEGQGVNQPQHF
cdr3_nt: TGTGCCAGCAGCAAAGAAGGACAGGGGGTGAATCAGCCCCAGCATTTT

v_call: TRBV6-2/TRBV6-3
j_call: TRBJ2-7
clone_size: .
cdr3_length: 19
d_call: .
cdr3_aa: CASSYSERGPTGATYEQYF
cdr3_nt: TGTGCCAGCAGTTACTCGGAAAGGGGGCCGACGGGAGCAACCTACGAGCAGTACTTC

v_call: TRBV27
j_call: TRBJ2-5
clone_size: once
cdr3_length: 17
d_call: TRBD2
cdr3_aa: CASSFPLKREGHETQYF
cdr3_nt: TGTGCCAGCAGTTTCCCGTTGAAACGGGAGGGCCATGAGACCCAGTACTTC

v_call: TRBV29-1
j_call: TRBJ2-1
clone_size: .
cdr3_length: 14
d_call: TRBD1
cdr3_aa: CSASGQPPYNEQFF
cdr3_nt: TGCAGCGCCTCGGGACAGCCCCCCTACAATGAGCAGTTCTTC

v_call: TRBV7-3
j_call: TRBJ2-2
clone_size: .
cdr3_length: 16
d_call: TRBD1
cdr3_aa: CASSLIGGAGTGELFF
cdr3_nt: TGTGCCAGCAGCTTAATAGGGGGCGCAGGGACCGGGGAGCTGTTTTTT

v_call: TRBV18
j_call: TRBJ2-4
clone_size: .
cdr3_length: 19
d_call: TRBD2
cdr3_aa: CASSRMKIAGEDIKNIQYF
cdr3_nt: TGTGCCAGCTCACGTATGAAAATAGCGGGAGAGGATATCAAAAACATTCAGTACTTC

v_call: TRBV6-2/TRBV6-3
j_call: TRBJ2-7
clone_size: .
cdr3_length: 18
d_call: TRBD2
cdr3_aa: CASSSQGLAGSFSYEQYF
cdr3_nt: TGTGCCAGCAGCTCCCAGGGACTAGCGGGGAGCTTCTCCTACGAGCAGTACTTC

v_call: TRBV19
j_call: TRBJ1-1
clone_size: .
cdr3_length: 13
d_call: .
cdr3_aa: CATKKTGNTEAFF
cdr3_nt: TGTGCCACCAAAAAGACGGGGAACACTGAAGCTTTCTTT

v_call: TRBV6-5
j_call: TRBJ1-2
clone_size: .
cdr3_length: 14
d_call: TRBD1
cdr3_aa: CASSPGQGARGYTF
cdr3_nt: TGTGCCAGCAGTCCAGGACAGGGGGCGCGCGGCTACACCTTC

v_call: TRBV4-1
j_call: TRBJ2-3
clone_size: .
cdr3_length: 16
d_call: .
cdr3_aa: CASSQVNLVSTDTQYF
cdr3_nt: TGCGCCAGCAGCCAAGTAAATCTCGTCAGCACAGATACGCAGTATTTT

v_call: TRBV7-7
j_call: TRBJ1-4
clone_size: once
cdr3_length: 12
d_call: .
cdr3_aa: CARRRVGEKLFF
cdr3_nt: TGTGCTAGGCGGAGGGTTGGGGAAAAACTGTTTTTT

v_call: TRBV14
j_call: TRBJ2-1
clone_size: .
cdr3_length: 14
d_call: TRBD2
cdr3_aa: CASSPSGGSNEQFF
cdr3_nt: TGTGCCAGCAGCCCCAGCGGCGGGAGCAATGAGCAGTTCTTC

v_call: TRBV6-6
j_call: TRBJ2-3
clone_size: .
cdr3_length: 12
d_call: .
cdr3_aa: CASSYWLDTQYF
cdr3_nt: TGTGCCAGCAGTTATTGGCTGGATACGCAGTATTTT

v_call: TRBV6-5
j_call: TRBJ2-3
clone_size: .
cdr3_length: 15
d_call: TRBD1
cdr3_aa: CASRTGQEGTDTQYF
cdr3_nt: TGTGCCAGCAGAACGGGACAGGAGGGCACAGATACGCAGTATTTT

v_call: TRBV5-4
j_call: TRBJ2-3
clone_size: few
cdr3_length: 15
d_call: .
cdr3_aa: CASRRGGGLTDTQYF
cdr3_nt: TGTGCCAGCCGCCGGGGAGGCGGACTCACAGATACGCAGTATTTT

v_call: TRBV5-4
j_call: TRBJ1-6
clone_size: .
cdr3_length: 15
d_call: .
cdr3_aa: CASSLGTAPNSPLHF
cdr3_nt: TGTGCCAGCAGCTTGGGGACAGCCCCGAATTCACCCCTCCACTTT

v_call: TRBV7-6
j_call: TRBJ2-1
clone_size: .
cdr3_length: 15
d_call: TRBD2
cdr3_aa: CASSSLAGAEGEQFF
cdr3_nt: TGTGCCAGCAGCTCGTTAGCGGGGGCGGAGGGTGAGCAGTTCTTC

v_call: TRBV13
j_call: TRBJ1-2
clone_size: .
cdr3_length: 14
d_call: .
cdr3_aa: CASSLLGSGVGYTF
cdr3_nt: TGTGCCAGCAGCTTACTGGGTTCTGGAGTCGGCTACACCTTC

v_call: TRBV7-9
j_call: TRBJ2-3
clone_size: .
cdr3_length: 16
d_call: TRBD2
cdr3_aa: CASSLNIAGAGDTQYF
cdr3_nt: TGTGCCAGCAGCCTCAATATAGCGGGAGCCGGAGATACGCAGTATTTT

v_call: TRBV28
j_call: TRBJ1-4
clone_size: .
cdr3_length: 12
d_call: .
cdr3_aa: CASSQANEKLFF
cdr3_nt: TGTGCCAGCTCCCAGGCTAATGAAAAACTGTTTTTT

v_call: TRBV18
j_call: TRBJ2-7
clone_size: .
cdr3_length: 18
d_call: TRBD2
cdr3_aa: CASSPTVRLAGGFDEQYF
cdr3_nt: TGTGCCAGCTCACCCACCGTCAGGTTAGCGGGAGGATTTGATGAGCAGTACTTC

v_call: TRBV5-1
j_call: TRBJ2-5
clone_size: .
cdr3_length: 13
d_call: .
cdr3_aa: CASSLSARETQYF
cdr3_nt: TGCGCCAGCAGCTTGAGCGCGAGGGAGACCCAGTACTTC

v_call: TRBV30
j_call: TRBJ1-2
clone_size: .
cdr3_length: 16
d_call: .
cdr3_aa: CAWIPERGYTNYGYTF
cdr3_nt: TGTGCCTGGATCCCGGAAAGGGGATATACTAACTATGGCTACACCTTC

v_call: TRBV6-4
j_call: TRBJ2-1
clone_size: .
cdr3_length: 15
d_call: TRBD2
cdr3_aa: CASSVQAGGRNEQFF
cdr3_nt: TGTGCCAGCAGTGTTCAAGCGGGGGGGCGGAATGAGCAGTTCTTC

v_call: TRBV18
j_call: TRBJ1-4
clone_size: .
cdr3_length: 15
d_call: .
cdr3_aa: CASSPPGRANEKLFF
cdr3_nt: TGTGCCAGCTCACCACCGGGGAGGGCTAATGAAAAACTGTTTTTT

v_call: TRBV29-1
j_call: TRBJ2-7
clone_size: .
cdr3_length: 16
d_call: TRBD1
cdr3_aa: CSVERGQGVESNEQYF
cdr3_nt: TGCAGCGTGGAAAGGGGACAGGGGGTGGAAAGCAACGAGCAGTACTTC

v_call: TRBV3-1/TRBV3-2
j_call: TRBJ2-5
clone_size: once
cdr3_length: 16
d_call: TRBD2
cdr3_aa: CASSLRGSGGQETQYF
cdr3_nt: TGTGCCAGCAGCCTTAGGGGTAGCGGGGGCCAAGAGACCCAGTACTTC

v_call: TRBV7-6
j_call: TRBJ1-4
clone_size: .
cdr3_length: 15
d_call: .
cdr3_aa: CASSFWGRGDEKLFF
cdr3_nt: TGTGCCAGCAGCTTTTGGGGCAGGGGCGATGAAAAACTGTTTTTT

v_call: TRBV6-4
j_call: TRBJ2-5
clone_size: .
cdr3_length: 15
d_call: .
cdr3_aa: CASKKLGLWRETQYF
cdr3_nt: TGTGCCAGCAAGAAGTTGGGACTGTGGAGGGAGACCCAGTACTTC

v_call: TRBV18
j_call: TRBJ2-1
clone_size: .
cdr3_length: 14
d_call: .
cdr3_aa: CASSRGSRENEQFF
cdr3_nt: TGTGCCAGCTCCCGGGGATCCCGGGAGAATGAGCAGTTCTTC

v_call: TRBV7-2
j_call: TRBJ1-2
clone_size: .
cdr3_length: 12
d_call: .
cdr3_aa: CASSLVGYGYTF
cdr3_nt: TGTGCCAGCAGCTTAGTCGGGTATGGCTACACCTTC

v_call: TRBV11-3
j_call: TRBJ2-3
clone_size: .
cdr3_length: 14
d_call: .
cdr3_aa: CASSSSAGADTQYF
cdr3_nt: TGTGCCAGCAGCTCCAGCGCCGGCGCAGATACGCAGTATTTT

v_call: TRBV19
j_call: TRBJ2-6
clone_size: .
cdr3_length: 14
d_call: .
cdr3_aa: CASSLQGMANVLTF
cdr3_nt: TGTGCCAGTAGTTTACAGGGTATGGCCAACGTCCTGACTTTC

v_call: TRBV3-1/TRBV3-2
j_call: TRBJ2-7
clone_size: once
cdr3_length: 15
d_call: TRBD1
cdr3_aa: CASSLGQGWGYEQYF
cdr3_nt: TGTGCCAGCAGCCTGGGACAGGGATGGGGCTACGAGCAGTACTTC

v_call: TRBV3-1/TRBV3-2
j_call: TRBJ1-2
clone_size: .
cdr3_length: 14
d_call: TRBD1
cdr3_aa: CASSQAGQGNGYTF
cdr3_nt: TGTGCCAGCAGCCAAGCCGGACAGGGGAATGGCTACACCTTC

v_call: TRBV7-2
j_call: TRBJ2-7
clone_size: once
cdr3_length: 13
d_call: .
cdr3_aa: CASSFGQGYEQYF
cdr3_nt: TGTGCCAGCAGCTTCGGCCAGGGCTACGAGCAGTACTTC

v_call: TRBV5-1
j_call: TRBJ2-1
clone_size: .
cdr3_length: 16
d_call: TRBD1
cdr3_aa: CASSAPGTGTYNEQFF
cdr3_nt: TGCGCCAGCAGCGCCCCCGGGACAGGGACCTACAATGAGCAGTTCTTC

v_call: TRBV4-2
j_call: TRBJ2-3
clone_size: .
cdr3_length: 15
d_call: .
cdr3_aa: CASSQERLATDTQYF
cdr3_nt: TGTGCCAGCAGCCAAGAACGGCTAGCGACAGATACGCAGTATTTT